The 17 T cell receptor beta chains listed next were all sequenced from one sample in a study of T cells in Graves' hyperthyroidism and ophthalmopathy. Authors of the study amplified TCR beta CDR3 regions from RNA transcripts. When the TCR CDR3 underwent first-round RT-PCR, the HTBI primer set was used. TCRdb passed the multiplex PCR reads through MiXCR, listing each CDR3 protein once. The table lists more than 550,000 distinct CDR3 sequences, roughly a sixth of them singletons, with around 15% in the top ten. Sequenced: blood. The receptor set was obtained from a woman in her fifties or sixties with Graves' hyperthyroidism that later progressed to Graves' ophthalmopathy.

This clonotype was counted many times. V and J are TRBV20-1 and TRBJ2-1, with 7 positions matching TRBD1. Germline assignment: CDR1 DFQATT and CDR2 SNEGSKA (reference sequence). CDR3 length: 16 amino acids. With 3 bases clipped from V and 0 bases from J, the junction kept 8 bases outside the gene matches. The DNA for the CDR3 is TGCAGTGCTAGGACCCCGACAGGGCTCTCCTACAATGAGCAGTTCTTC. Translated, it gives CSARTPTGLSYNEQFF.

This clonotype was picked up many times. This rearrangement joins TRBV29-1 to TRBJ1-1, with D tentatively TRBD1 (6 bases). CDR3 length: 14 amino acids. CDR1 and CDR2 from the germline V gene are SQVTM and ANQGSEA. Trimming cost V 4 bases and J 0 bases, with 12 bases left between them. The CDR3 coding sequence is TGCAGCGTTGCATCGACAGGCTTGAACACTGAAGCTTTCTTT. Its protein is CSVASTGLNTEAFF.

This clonotype was counted a few times. The chain uses TRBV29-1 and TRBJ2-2; 8 bases are a match to TRBD2. The CDR3 is 15 amino acids. J was trimmed by 7 bases and V by 1 base; bases with no gene match: 8. CDR1 SQVTM and CDR2 ANQGSEA come from the germline V gene. Here the CDR3 reads CSVEGGAGVIGELFF. Written as DNA, the CDR3 is TGCAGCGTTGAAGGAGGAGCGGGGGTTATCGGGGAGCTGTTTTTT.

This clonotype occurred a few times. The chain couples TRBV27 to TRBJ2-7; 9 bases match TRBD1. The CDR3 totals 12 residues. Trimming took 6 bases from V and 5 from J; bases not matched to a gene: 2. In germline, CDR1 is MNHEY, CDR2 SMNVEV (reference sequence). The CDR3 coding sequence is TGTGCCAGCAGGGGGACAGGGAACGAGCAGTACTTC. Protein: CASRGTGNEQYF.

The chain uses TRBV10-2 and TRBJ1-5; tentatively, D is TRBD1 (5 bases). The CDR3 spans 15 residues. Germline V gives CDR1 WSHSY, CDR2 SAAADI. V lost 7 bases and J lost 4, with 17 bases in between. The chain's CDR3 is CASNTGGFWNQPQHF. In DNA, the CDR3 is TGCGCCAGCAACACCGGGGGGTTTTGGAATCAGCCCCAGCATTTT.

In this sample, this clonotype turned up many times. The DNA of the CDR3 is TGTGCCAGCAGTCCCAGACAGCTCACTGAAGCTTTCTTT. The encoded protein is CASSPRQLTEAFF. This chain connects TRBV5-5 to TRBJ1-1; D may be TRBD1 (5 bases). The V gene lost 5 bases and the J gene lost 4 bases, with 12 bases spanning the gap. The CDR3 contains 13 residues. The germline V gene encodes CDR1 SGHKS and CDR2 YYEKEE (reference sequence).

The genes are TRBV7-3 and TRBJ2-3, with D possibly being TRBD2 (6 bases). In germline, CDR1 is SGHTA, CDR2 FQGTGA. Trimming cost V 3 bases and J 12 bases, with 19 bases left between them. The CDR3 spans 14 residues. The CDR3 DNA follows: TGTGCCAGCAGCTTCTTCCGGGAGAGCCCCCTCCAGTATTTT. Amino acids: CASSFFRESPLQYF.

This clonotype was seen more than once but under ten times. This chain uses TRBV20-1 with TRBJ1-4; TRBD1 agrees at 9 bases. Germline CDR1 and CDR2: DFQATT and SNEGSKA (reference sequence). Trimming took 1 base from V and 0 from J; bases not matched to a gene: 9. This CDR3 is 18 amino acids long. CDR3 loop: CSARGLGQGLTTNEKLFF. The CDR3 DNA follows: TGCAGTGCTAGAGGTCTGGGACAGGGATTAACAACTAATGAAAAACTGTTTTTT.

This clonotype was recorded only once. This chain uses TRBV6-1 with TRBJ1-5, with D possibly TRBD1 on 5 matching bases. Trimming took 5 bases from V and 1 from J, leaving 15 bases between them. This CDR3 is 16 amino acids long. Germline values: CDR1 MNHNS, CDR2 SASEGT. The CDR3 DNA reads as TGTGCCAGCAGTATAGGACCCTGGGGGAGCAATCAGCCCCAGCATTTT. It specifies CASSIGPWGSNQPQHF.

Of note for this clonotype: This may be a read error, as it is one base from a much larger clone. The gene calls are TRBV20-1 and TRBJ1-2, with D hard to call. The germline CDR1 and CDR2 sequences are DFQATT and SNEGSKA (reference sequence). There are 14 residues in the CDR3. V was trimmed by 0 bases and J by 7 bases, leaving 15 bases between them. CDR3 loop: CSARDYPGRSGYTF. The CDR3 nucleotides are TGCAGTGCTAGAGATTATCCGGGCAGGTCTGGCTACACCTTC.

This clonotype was observed a handful of times. CDR3 coding DNA: TGTGCCAGCAGCTCAACAGGGTTCCATGGCTACACCTTC. It yields the protein CASSSTGFHGYTF. The rearrangement uses TRBV12-3 or TRBV12-4 and TRBJ1-2, with D maybe TRBD1 (6 bases). The CDR3 length is 13 residues. Trimming stripped 6 bases from V and 6 bases from J, with 14 bases between.

This chain connects TRBV27 to TRBJ1-2; the D is unclear. Trimming took 0 bases from V and 5 from J, leaving 13 bases between them. This CDR3 is 15 amino acids long. From germline, CDR1 is MNHEY and CDR2 SMNVEV (reference sequence). As DNA, the CDR3 is TGTGCCAGCAGTTTATCGTATGGGGTACAGTATGGCTACACCTTC. Its protein is CASSLSYGVQYGYTF.

There are many counts of this clonotype. V and J are TRBV5-5 and TRBJ1-1; D unclear. V lost 0 bases and J 1 base, leaving 10 bases between the germline ends. Germline V CDR1 and CDR2: SGHKS, YYEKEE (reference sequence). The CDR3 totals 15 residues. The CDR3, as DNA: TGTGCCAGCAGCTTGGGATGGATCCAGAACACTGAAGCTTTCTTT. It is translated as CASSLGWIQNTEAFF.

Many counts were recorded for this clonotype. The chain couples TRBV20-1 to TRBJ2-1; the D gene is possibly TRBD1 (5 bases). Germline CDR1 DFQATT, CDR2 SNEGSKA (reference sequence). Trimming left V 6 bases short and J 1 base short, with 10 bases between. The CDR3 runs 13 residues. CDR3 region: CSALGASYNEQFF. The CDR3 DNA reads as TGCAGTGCATTAGGGGCTTCCTACAATGAGCAGTTCTTC.

This clonotype was observed many times. The genes are TRBV11-2 and TRBJ2-2, with no clear D. This CDR3 spans 15 amino acids. Germline CDR1 is SGHAT and CDR2 is FQNNGV. V lost 1 base and J lost 5, with 11 bases in between. CDR3 sequence (DNA): TGTGCCAGCAGCTTAGGCCACTGGGAAACCGGGGAGCTGTTTTTT. It translates to CASSLGHWETGELFF.

This clonotype was seen at least ten times. The chain combines TRBV30 with TRBJ1-4; 8 bases agree with TRBD1. The germline V gene encodes CDR1 GTSNPN and CDR2 SVGIG (reference sequence). This CDR3 is built from 15 residues. The V and J ends lost 0 bases and 7 bases, in that order; junction bases with no gene match: 7. The CDR3 DNA follows: TGTGCCTGGAGTGTTCAACAGGGGGAGGGTGAAAAACTGTTTTTT. It codes for CAWSVQQGEGEKLFF.

The table lists this clonotype with many counts. The V and J genes are TRBV7-2 and TRBJ1-1; 7 nucleotides line up with TRBD1. The ends lost 4 bases at V and 4 bases at J; junction bases unmatched: 6. Germline V gene sequence: CDR1 SGHTA, CDR2 FQGNSA. The CDR3 sequence is 14 residues long. The CDR3 bases are TGTGCCAGCAGCTCGGAGACAGGGCTCACTGAAGCTTTCTTT. This codes for CASSSETGLTEAFF. Based on the CDR3 plus reference TRBV7-2 and TRBJ1-1, the full variable domain is GAGVSQSPSNKVTEKGKDVELRCDPISGHTALYWYRQSLGQGLEFLIYFQGNSAPDKSGLPSDRFSAERTGGSVSTLTIQRTQQEDSAVYLCASSSETGLTEAFFGQGTRLTVV.